One sample yielded the 10 T cell receptor beta chains listed below, sequenced in a study of blood T cell repertoires in COVID-19. The method was immunoSEQ multiplex PCR; TCRdb's version includes in-frame clones alone and lacks a portion of them. This table has around 100,000 clones, about 77% appearing once. Input material: peripheral blood. The receptors come from a man between 65 and 85 years old with active or convalescent COVID-19.

The V call is TRBV5-6, the J call TRBJ1-1; D is uncertain. CDR3 length equals 12 residues. Germline loops: CDR1 SGHDT, CDR2 YYEEEE. Trimming took off 2 bases at V and 2 bases at J, with 4 bases between the two ends. The chain's CDR3 is CASSLSNTEAFF. CDR3 sequence (DNA): TGTGCCAGCAGCTTATCTAACACTGAAGCTTTCTTT.

V usage is TRBV12-3 or TRBV12-4 and J usage is TRBJ1-2, with TRBD1 identical over 10 bases. CDR3 length equals 13 residues. V lost 6 bases, J lost 8 bases, and 6 bases stayed unmatched. CDR3 protein: CASSPRTGGGYTF. CDR3 DNA: TGTGCCAGCAGCCCGCGGACAGGGGGGGGCTACACCTTC.

The rearrangement uses TRBV27 and TRBJ2-7, with D perhaps matching TRBD1 (6 bases). Germline V gives CDR1 MNHEY, CDR2 SMNVEV (reference sequence). CDR3 size: 15 residues. Deletions cut 2 bases from V and 2 bases from J, with 13 bases between. The CDR3 protein is CASSLLGHPAYEQYF. Here the CDR3 DNA reads TGTGCCAGCAGTTTACTGGGACACCCGGCCTACGAGCAGTACTTC.

This chain links TRBV13 with TRBJ2-1; TRBD2 might be the D (6 bases). The germline gives CDR1 PRHDT, CDR2 FYEKMQ (reference sequence). Trimming removed 0 bases at V and 6 bases at J, with 12 bases between. The CDR3 spans 15 residues. In nucleotides, the CDR3 is TGTGCCAGCAGCTTAGGCCTCGGGAGAGCCAATGAGCAGTTCTTC. Translating gives CASSLGLGRANEQFF.

Comments on this clone: The junction differs from germline at one of its ends, possibly a read error. This rearrangement joins TRBV12-3 or TRBV12-4 to TRBJ1-3; 9 bases map to TRBD1. This CDR3 is 12 amino acids long. The CDR3 spells CASSFSGQGSHF. CDR3 sequence (DNA): TGTGCCAGCAGTTTTTCGGGACAGGGCTCTCATTTT.

The chain carries TRBV7-9 and TRBJ1-2, with a possible D match to TRBD1 (6 bases). Germline V gene sequence: CDR1 SEHNR, CDR2 FQNEAQ (reference sequence). The CDR3 loop spans 12 amino acids. Trimming removed 4 bases from V and 5 bases from J, with 8 bases in between. CDR3 residues: CASSSGTYGYTF. The DNA for the CDR3 is TGTGCCAGCAGCTCGGGGACATATGGCTACACCTTC.

This clone was counted at least ten times. The chain recombines TRBV2 with TRBJ1-5, with TRBD1 matching over 8 bases. CDR3 size: 20 residues. The germline V gene has CDR1 SNHLY and CDR2 FYNNEI. J lost 3 bases, V lost 2 bases, and 18 bases had no gene match. CDR3 protein: CASSESLMGRTGRDNQPQHF. In DNA, the CDR3 is TGTGCCAGCAGTGAAAGTCTGATGGGGAGGACAGGGCGTGACAATCAGCCCCAGCATTTT.

For the CDR3, the DNA is TGTGCCAGCAGCTGGGACAGGGCCGAGACCCAGTACTTC. Translated, it gives CASSWDRAETQYF. The rearrangement links TRBV13 to TRBJ2-5; 9 bases map to TRBD1. The V gene's germline CDR1 is PRHDT and CDR2 FYEKMQ (reference sequence). This CDR3 contains 13 residues. V gave up 4 bases and J gave up 5 bases; unmatched junction bases: 2.

V is TRBV11-2 and J is TRBJ2-1; TRBD2 matches at 9 bases. CDR3 length: 17 amino acids. V trimming: 0 bases; J trimming: 5 bases; junction bases outside the gene matches: 8. Germline loops: CDR1 SGHAT, CDR2 FQNNGV. CDR3: CASSLDRASGIHNEQFF. DNA of the CDR3: TGTGCCAGCAGCTTAGATCGGGCTAGCGGGATCCACAATGAGCAGTTCTTC.

V usage is TRBV6-6 and J usage is TRBJ2-2; TRBD1 aligns across 7 bases. Germline lookup yields CDR1 MNHNY and CDR2 SVGAGI (reference sequence). V dropped 5 bases and J dropped 4; count of bases not matched to a gene: 25. This CDR3 is 21 amino acids long. CDR3 DNA: TGTGCCAGCAGTCTCCAGGCGTCGGGTACAGGGGCCTACCGCCGCACCGGGGAGCTGTTTTTT. Its translation is CASSLQASGTGAYRRTGELFF.